Below are 27 T cell receptor beta chains sequenced from a single sample in a study of T cell responses to AZD1222 COVID-19 vaccine. The repertoire was sequenced with immunoSEQ multiplex PCR; TCRdb's copy has only in-frame clones and lacks some. The table shows about 200,000 clones, with roughly 92% occurring only once. Material: peripheral blood, obtained on day 0 of AZD1222 vaccination. These receptors were taken from an adult in good health.

This clone was counted a single time. The chain links TRBV2 to TRBJ1-2; no definite D call. V was trimmed by 6 bases and J by 5 bases, leaving 19 bases between them. Per germline, CDR1 SNHLY and CDR2 FYNNEI. The length of the CDR3 is 15 residues. The CDR3 loop reads CASSTHDDRGYGYTF. CDR3 in DNA: TGTGCCAGCAGCACCCACGACGATCGGGGATATGGCTACACCTTC.

The chain joins TRBV2 to TRBJ1-1, with 9 bases fitting TRBD1. CDR1 is SNHLY and CDR2 is FYNNEI in the germline V gene. The CDR3 covers 14 residues. V lost 4 bases to trimming and J lost 4 bases; unmatched junction nucleotides: 4. CDR3 coding DNA: TGTGCCAGCAGTGGAGGGACAGGGCTCACTGAAGCTTTCTTT. It specifies CASSGGTGLTEAFF.

The chain recombines TRBV27 with TRBJ1-6; TRBD1 is a possible D gene (6 bases). Germline CDR1 MNHEY, CDR2 SMNVEV (reference sequence). The length of the CDR3 is 15 residues. The ends were cut back, 4 bases at V and 7 bases at J, with 14 bases in the middle. CDR3 sequence (DNA): TGTGCCAGCAGTTGGAACGGGGGCCGGAATTCACCCCTCCACTTT. This codes for CASSWNGGRNSPLHF.

This clone is a singleton in its sample. The chain joins TRBV6-2 or TRBV6-3 to TRBJ1-4, with D perhaps TRBD1 (5 bases). The CDR3 is 13 residues long. Trimming shortened V by 0 bases and J by 7 bases, and 6 bases separated the two germline ends. The germline CDR1 and CDR2 sequences are MNHEY and SVGEGT. The DNA for the CDR3 is TGTGCCAGCAGTTACTCCAGGGTTGAAAAACTGTTTTTT. This codes for CASSYSRVEKLFF.

The V and J genes are TRBV3-1 (or the pseudogene TRBV3-2) and TRBJ1-5, with TRBD1 as a possible D gene (6 bases). The V and J ends lost 0 bases and 7 bases respectively, with 10 bases between them. The CDR3 sequence is 14 residues long. Germline lookup yields CDR1 LGHDT and CDR2 YNNKEL (reference sequence). The CDR3 DNA is TGTGCCAGCAGCCAAGAGGGGGGGCGCCAGCCCCAGCATTTT. Translated: CASSQEGGRQPQHF.

This clone was picked up one time. The genes are TRBV6-7 and TRBJ1-1, with 8 bases fitting TRBD1. TRBV6-7 is marked as an open reading frame, function uncertain. Germline trimming cut 3 bases from V and 1 base from J; bases unmatched to any gene: 19. The CDR3 is made up of 20 amino acids. DNA of the CDR3: TGTGCCAGCAGTTATCCCTGGTCTCCAGGGGGCGCTAAGAGGAACACTGAAGCTTTCTTT. It yields the protein CASSYPWSPGGAKRNTEAFF.

The gene calls are TRBV7-9 and TRBJ2-5; TRBD2 aligns across 7 bases. The germline CDR1 and CDR2 sequences are SEHNR and FQNEAQ (reference sequence). V shed 1 base and J 1 base; nucleotides not matched to a gene: 3. The length of the CDR3 is 15 residues. CDR3 region: CASSLVTGGQETQYF. The DNA for the CDR3 is TGTGCCAGCAGCTTAGTGACGGGGGGCCAAGAGACCCAGTACTTC.

This chain links TRBV5-1 with TRBJ2-1, with a possible D match to TRBD1 (5 bases). Trimming shortened V by 4 bases and J by 8 bases, and 10 bases separated the two germline ends. Germline CDR1 reads SGHRS; CDR2 reads YFSETQ. CDR3 length equals 12 residues. Written as DNA, the CDR3 is TGCGCCAGCAGCGGGGCCTCGTATGAGCAGTTCTTC. Amino acid sequence: CASSGASYEQFF.

This rearrangement joins TRBV5-1 to TRBJ2-7; TRBD1 matches 7 bases. This CDR3 contains 11 residues. Germline V CDR1 and CDR2: SGHRS, YFSETQ. Losses at the gene ends were 3 bases for V and 9 bases for J; bases not matched to a gene: 3. The CDR3 reads CASSSQGVQYF. CDR3 bases: TGCGCCAGCAGCTCCCAGGGGGTGCAGTACTTC.

V gene TRBV29-1 combines with J gene TRBJ2-2; 9 bases match TRBD1. V gave up 4 bases and J gave up 5 bases; unmatched junction bases: 11. This CDR3 is built from 16 residues. CDR1 SQVTM and CDR2 ANQGSEA come from the germline V gene. DNA of the CDR3: TGCAGCGTTGCCAAAACCGGGACAGGGAAAACCGGGGAGCTGTTTTTT. Its protein is CSVAKTGTGKTGELFF.

The chain links TRBV10-3 to TRBJ2-4; D uncertain. The CDR3 has 16 residues. CDR1 ENHRY and CDR2 SYGVKD come from the germline V gene. The V end lost 5 bases, the J end lost 3 bases, and 17 bases lay between the germline ends. The CDR3 sequence: CAISKRVDTDKNIQYF. CDR3 bases: TGTGCCATCAGTAAACGTGTGGATACAGACAAAAACATTCAGTACTTC.

V gene TRBV28 combines with J gene TRBJ2-1; D is possibly TRBD1 or TRBD2 (5 bases each). Germline V gene sequence: CDR1 MDHEN, CDR2 SYDVKM. This CDR3 comprises 12 residues. Trimming took off 11 bases at V and 6 bases at J, with 14 bases between the two ends. CDR3 coding DNA: TGTGCCTCGGGGACCGCGGGCAATGAGCAGTTCTTC. Amino acids: CASGTAGNEQFF.

V is TRBV5-6 and J is TRBJ2-7; D not resolved. The CDR3 runs 11 residues. With 2 bases removed from V and 5 bases from J, the gap between germline ends came to 5 bases. Germline CDR1 SGHDT, CDR2 YYEEEE. The CDR3 coding sequence is TGTGCCAGCAGCTTATTCCACGAGCAGTACTTC. Translation: CASSLFHEQYF.

The chain uses TRBV2 and TRBJ2-1; D is perhaps TRBD2 (6 bases). Germline CDR1 reads SNHLY; CDR2 reads FYNNEI. This CDR3 has 15 residues. Trimming removed 6 bases at V and 9 bases at J, with 21 bases between. In DNA form, the CDR3 reads TGTGCCAGCAGCAGGCAGAAACTAGCATCCGGTGAGCAGTTCTTC. Amino acid sequence: CASSRQKLASGEQFF.

The rearrangement joins TRBV5-1 to TRBJ1-1, with a possible D match to TRBD1 (6 bases). Trimming removed 4 bases at V and 6 bases at J, with 13 bases between. The CDR3 totals 13 residues. Germline values: CDR1 SGHRS, CDR2 YFSETQ. Written as DNA, the CDR3 is TGCGCCAGCAGCCCGGGGGGCATTTCTGAAGCTTTCTTT. Protein product: CASSPGGISEAFF.

This rearrangement joins TRBV5-5 to TRBJ2-7; a weak D match, TRBD2 (6 bases). CDR1 is SGHKS and CDR2 is YYEKEE in the germline V gene (reference sequence). CDR3 length: 15 residues. V gave up 5 bases and J gave up 0 bases, with 15 bases separating them. Here the CDR3 reads CASSPGLLSSYEQYF. Here the CDR3 DNA reads TGTGCCAGCAGTCCGGGACTCTTGAGCTCCTACGAGCAGTACTTC.

The genes are TRBV11-2 and TRBJ2-1, with D perhaps given as TRBD1 or TRBD2 (5 bases each). Per germline, CDR1 SGHAT and CDR2 FQNNGV. The CDR3 runs to 16 residues. The V end was cut by 1 base, the J end by 0 bases, with 10 bases between. The CDR3 sequence: CASSLGAGSSYNEQFF. For the CDR3, the DNA is TGTGCCAGCAGCTTAGGGGCAGGGAGCTCCTACAATGAGCAGTTCTTC.

Remarks on this clone: The same CDR3 also results from other DNA sequences found in this sample. The V and J genes are TRBV7-2 and TRBJ2-3; TRBD2 agrees at 11 bases. Germline CDR1 and CDR2: SGHTA and FQGNSA. Trimming cost V 5 bases and J 4 bases; bases outside gene matches: 8. This CDR3 contains 16 residues. DNA for the CDR3: TGTGCCAGCAGCCCGCGACTAGCGGGGTTGCCAGATACGCAGTATTTT. Residues: CASSPRLAGLPDTQYF.

Here the CDR3 reads CASSFPGISGNTIYF. The CDR3 region has the DNA TGTGCCAGCAGTTTCCCCGGGATTTCCGGAAACACCATATATTTT. This sequence joins TRBV28 and TRBJ1-3; D is undetermined. Trimming removed 3 bases at V and 4 bases at J, with 13 bases between. This CDR3 is 15 amino acids long. From germline, CDR1 is MDHEN and CDR2 SYDVKM. Supplemented by reference TRBV28 and TRBJ1-3, the full variable domain reads DVKVTQSSRYLVKRTGEKVFLECVQDMDHENMFWYRQDPGLGLRLIYFSYDVKMKEKGDIPEGYSVSREKKERFSLILESASTNQTSMYLCASSFPGISGNTIYFGEGSWLTVV.

V usage is TRBV7-2 and J usage is TRBJ2-3, with 10 bases aligning to TRBD2. CDR1 is SGHTA and CDR2 is FQGNSA in the germline V gene. V lost 5 bases, J lost 1 base, and 6 bases stayed unmatched. The CDR3 is 16 amino acids. The CDR3 DNA is TGTGCCAGCAGCACGCGTCTAGCGGGGGGCACAGATACGCAGTATTTT. Encoded protein: CASSTRLAGGTDTQYF.

The V call is TRBV11-1, the J call TRBJ2-1; D may be TRBD1 (6 bases). The V end lost 5 bases, the J end lost 4 bases, and 15 bases lay between the germline ends. In germline, CDR1 is SGHAT, CDR2 FQDESV (reference sequence). The CDR3 covers 15 residues. CDR3 in DNA: TGTGCCAGCAGCCCACGGGTTAGGGGGTACAATGAGCAGTTCTTC. Its translation: CASSPRVRGYNEQFF.

V usage is TRBV2 and J usage is TRBJ1-2; 10 bases are a match to TRBD1. The CDR3 is 16 residues long. The V segment lost 7 bases and the J segment 4 bases; nucleotides outside the gene matches: 12. Germline assignment: CDR1 SNHLY and CDR2 FYNNEI. The CDR3 is CASNRDRGLSPYGYTF. For the CDR3, the DNA is TGTGCCAGCAACCGGGACAGGGGCCTTTCACCCTATGGCTACACCTTC.

The chain couples TRBV12-5 to TRBJ2-3; 7 bases align to TRBD1. The CDR3 has 15 amino acids. CDR1 is LGHNT and CDR2 is FRNRAP in the germline V gene. With 4 bases clipped from V and 2 bases from J, the junction kept 6 bases outside the gene matches. CDR3 in amino acids: CASGSGQINTDTQYF. The CDR3 coding sequence is TGTGCTAGTGGTTCGGGACAGATTAACACAGATACGCAGTATTTT. Based on the CDR3 plus reference TRBV12-5 and TRBJ2-3, the full variable domain is DARVTQTPRHKVTEMGQEVTMRCQPILGHNTVFWYRQTMMQGLELLAYFRNRAPLDDSGMPKDRFSAEMPDATLATLKIQPSEPRDSAVYFCASGSGQINTDTQYFGPGTRLTVL.

The chain joins TRBV9 to TRBJ1-1; D not certain. Trimming removed 2 bases from V and 1 base from J, with 9 bases in between. The CDR3 is made up of 14 amino acids. The V gene's germline CDR1 is SGDLS and CDR2 YYNGEE. The CDR3 region is CASSVNHQNTEAFF. The CDR3 nucleotides read TGTGCCAGCAGCGTGAACCATCAGAACACTGAAGCTTTCTTT.

The chain employs TRBV2 and TRBJ1-6; D perhaps matches TRBD1 (5 bases). The V gene lost 8 bases and the J gene lost 9 bases, with 14 bases spanning the gap. Germline V CDR1 and CDR2: SNHLY, FYNNEI. CDR3 size: 13 residues. The CDR3 DNA reads as TGTGCCAGCTTGTGGGGTGGGGGTTCACCCCTCCACTTT. Translating it yields CASLWGGGSPLHF. Full variable domain (outside the CDR3, taken from reference TRBV2 and TRBJ1-6): EPEVTQTPSHQVTQMGQEVILRCVPISNHLYFYWYRQILGQKVEFLVSFYNNEISEKSEIFDDQFSVERPDGSNFTLKIRSTKLEDSAMYFCASLWGGGSPLHFGNGTRLTVT.

The V gene is TRBV24-1, the J gene TRBJ2-7, with a tentative D call TRBD1 (5 bases). The CDR3 length is 15 residues. CDR1 is KGHDR and CDR2 is SFDVKD in the germline V gene. The V end was cut by 3 bases, the J end by 0 bases, with 11 bases between. The chain's CDR3 is CATSDRTQSSYEQYF. The CDR3 DNA follows: TGTGCCACCAGTGATCGGACACAGAGCTCCTACGAGCAGTACTTC.

The table lists this clone with a count of one. This chain uses TRBV12-5 with TRBJ1-3; D is possibly TRBD1 (5 bases). Germline lookup yields CDR1 LGHNT and CDR2 FRNRAP. The germline V and J ends were trimmed by 2 bases and 0 bases, with 8 bases remaining between them. The CDR3 contains 15 residues. This CDR3 is CASGLSGGSGNTIYF. The CDR3 coding sequence is TGTGCTAGTGGTTTGAGCGGGGGCTCTGGAAACACCATATATTTT.